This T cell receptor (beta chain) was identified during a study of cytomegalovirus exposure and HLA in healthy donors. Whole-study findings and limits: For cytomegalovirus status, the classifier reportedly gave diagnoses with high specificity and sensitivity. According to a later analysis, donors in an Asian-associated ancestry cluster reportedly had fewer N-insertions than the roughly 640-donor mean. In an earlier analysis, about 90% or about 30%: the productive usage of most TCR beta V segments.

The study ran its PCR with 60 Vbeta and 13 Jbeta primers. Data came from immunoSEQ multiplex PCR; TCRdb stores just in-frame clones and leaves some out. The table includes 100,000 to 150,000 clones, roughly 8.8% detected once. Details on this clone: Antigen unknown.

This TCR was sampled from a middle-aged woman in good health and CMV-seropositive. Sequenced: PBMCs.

DNA for the CDR3: TGCGCCAGCAGTTCCGGGACAGGTGAAGCTTTCTTT. This codes for CASSSGTGEAFF. The chain couples TRBV5-1 to TRBJ1-1; 8 positions agree with TRBD1. From germline, CDR1 is SGHRS and CDR2 YFSETQ. V trimming: 5 bases; J trimming: 7 bases; junction bases outside the gene matches: 4. The CDR3 has 12 amino acids.